The rows below give T cell receptor beta chains drawn from one sample of a study of regulatory T cells in long-lasting Graves disease. TCRdb reprocessed the multiplex PCR reads via MiXCR and lists one record per CDR3 protein. This table holds over 350,000 distinct CDR3 sequences, about 14% found once. In addition, the sample was reused for a study of T cells in Graves' hyperthyroidism and ophthalmopathy.

The source material was peripheral blood mononuclear cells (PBMCs), sampled at new diagnosis, from a patient treated with antithyroid drugs. These receptors were taken from a woman aged 50 to 60 with Graves disease. Each CDR3 is given with its conserved first and last residue. Fields, in order: J gene, D gene, V gene, CDR3 length, clone size, CDR3 protein, CDR3 DNA. A D gene is named only where the DNA matches it firmly. The size entry is marked missing in some rows and otherwise reads once, few, many or a size class.

J: TRBJ1-3
D: NA
V: TRBV12-3/TRBV12-4
length: 13
size: NA
CDR3: CASSYNSGNTIYF
DNA: TGTGCCAGCAGCTACAACTCTGGAAACACCATATATTTT

J: TRBJ2-7
D: NA
V: TRBV24-1
length: 13
size: many
CDR3: CATSDRDAYEQYF
DNA: TGTGCCACCAGTGACAGGGACGCCTACGAGCAGTACTTC

J: TRBJ2-7
D: TRBD1
V: TRBV19
length: 14
size: many
CDR3: CASSIEGASYEQYF
DNA: TGTGCCAGTAGTATCGAGGGGGCGTCCTACGAGCAGTACTTC

J: TRBJ2-7
D: NA
V: TRBV20-1
length: 13
size: few
CDR3: CSVTSLASYEQYF
DNA: TGCAGTGTCACCTCACTAGCCTCCTACGAGCAGTACTTC

J: TRBJ2-1
D: NA
V: TRBV6-5
length: 12
size: many
CDR3: CASSYFSGEQFF
DNA: TGTGCCAGCAGTTACTTCAGCGGTGAGCAGTTCTTC

J: TRBJ2-2
D: TRBD2
V: TRBV5-1
length: 17
size: NA
CDR3: CASSRLAGGPNTGELFF
DNA: TGCGCCAGCAGCCGCCTAGCGGGAGGGCCGAACACCGGGGAGCTGTTTTTT

J: TRBJ2-7
D: NA
V: TRBV9
length: 15
size: many
CDR3: CASSQAGGQGYEQYF
DNA: TGTGCCAGCAGCCAGGCGGGGGGACAGGGTTACGAGCAGTACTTC

J: TRBJ2-3
D: TRBD2
V: TRBV29-1
length: 14
size: NA
CDR3: CSVERAGWTDTQYF
DNA: TGCAGCGTTGAACGAGCGGGATGGACAGATACGCAGTATTTT

J: TRBJ2-1
D: NA
V: TRBV6-2/TRBV6-3
length: 16
size: many
CDR3: CASSPQGFYTINEQFF
DNA: TGTGCCAGCAGTCCTCAGGGATTTTATACAATCAATGAGCAGTTCTTC

J: TRBJ2-1
D: NA
V: TRBV12-3/TRBV12-4
length: 20
size: many
CDR3: CASSPETGFGGRPTYNEQFF
DNA: TGTGCCAGCAGTCCCGAGACAGGGTTTGGAGGGAGGCCCACCTACAATGAGCAGTTCTTC